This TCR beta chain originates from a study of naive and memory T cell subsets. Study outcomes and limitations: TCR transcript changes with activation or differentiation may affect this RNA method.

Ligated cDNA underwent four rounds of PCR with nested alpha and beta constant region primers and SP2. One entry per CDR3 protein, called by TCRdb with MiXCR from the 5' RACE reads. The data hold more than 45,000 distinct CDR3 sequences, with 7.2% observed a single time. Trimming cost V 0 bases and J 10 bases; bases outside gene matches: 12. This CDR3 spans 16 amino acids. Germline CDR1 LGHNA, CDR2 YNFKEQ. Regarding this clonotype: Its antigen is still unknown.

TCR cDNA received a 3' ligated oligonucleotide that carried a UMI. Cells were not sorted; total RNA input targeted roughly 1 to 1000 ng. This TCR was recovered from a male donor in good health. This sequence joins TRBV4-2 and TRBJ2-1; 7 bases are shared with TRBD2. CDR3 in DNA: TGTGCCAGCAGCCAAGATGGAGCGGGGCCCCGAGAAGAGCAGTTCTTC. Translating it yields CASSQDGAGPREEQFF.